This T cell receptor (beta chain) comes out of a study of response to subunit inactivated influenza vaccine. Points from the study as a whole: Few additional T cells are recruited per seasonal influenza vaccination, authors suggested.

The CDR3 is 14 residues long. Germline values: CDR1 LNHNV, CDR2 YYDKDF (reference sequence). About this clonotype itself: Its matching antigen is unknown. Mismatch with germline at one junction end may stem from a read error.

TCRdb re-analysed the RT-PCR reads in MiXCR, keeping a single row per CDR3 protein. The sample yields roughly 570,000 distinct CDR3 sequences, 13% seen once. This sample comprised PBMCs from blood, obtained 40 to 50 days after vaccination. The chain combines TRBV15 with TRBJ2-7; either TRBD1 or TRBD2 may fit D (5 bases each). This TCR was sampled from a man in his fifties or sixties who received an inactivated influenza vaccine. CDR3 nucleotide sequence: TGTGCCACCAGCGGGTCCCGGGACCCCTACCAGCAGTACTTC. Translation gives CATSGSRDPYQQYF. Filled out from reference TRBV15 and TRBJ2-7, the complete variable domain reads DAMVIQNPRYQVTQFGKPVTLSCSQTLNHNVMYWYQQKSSQAPKLLFHYYDKDFNNEADTPDNFQSRRPNTSFCFLDIRSPGLGDTAMYLCATSGSRDPYQQYFGPGTRLTVT.